This TCR beta chain was retrieved from a study of identical twins. Study-level points and caveats: Shared out-of-frame alpha sequences (those common to twins) showed excess low generation probability.

No donor was unhealthy or non-Caucasian. TCRdb independently ran MiXCR on the 5' RACE reads; one entry per CDR3 protein. Found here are 410,000 or so distinct CDR3 sequences, around a sixth of them singletons; the top ten hold 12%. Germline loops: CDR1 MNHEY, CDR2 SMNVEV (reference sequence). There are 14 residues in the CDR3. Germline trimming cut 6 bases from V and 7 bases from J; bases unmatched to any gene: 7. Notes on this clonotype: Its antigen is as yet unknown.

This chain uses TRBV27 with TRBJ2-1; 9 bases fit TRBD2. This sequence was found in a man aged 45-65 years in good health. Specimen: naive T cells sorted from blood. The CDR3: CASRGSGRSNEQFF. In DNA, the CDR3 is TGTGCCAGCAGAGGGAGCGGGAGGTCTAATGAGCAGTTCTTC.